Each of the 31 T cell receptor beta chains below was sequenced from the same sample in a study of blood T cell repertoires in COVID-19. Data came from immunoSEQ multiplex PCR; TCRdb stores just in-frame clones and leaves some out. The sample holds about 90,000 clones, 80% to 90% seen once. The sequencing input was peripheral blood. These receptors originate from a human donor in a cohort sampled during active COVID-19.

CDR3 region: CASSEEGQGASPLHF. The CDR3 DNA reads TGTGCCAGCAGCGAGGAGGGACAGGGGGCTTCACCCCTCCACTTT. J is TRBJ1-6 and V is TRBV21-1; the table's D call of TRBD1 was not tested on the DNA. TRBV21-1 corresponds to a pseudogene. This CDR3 has 15 residues.

The chain recombines TRBV21-1 with TRBJ2-7; the table's D call, TRBD2, has no DNA check behind it. TRBV21-1 is described as a pseudogene. The CDR3 contains 22 residues. The CDR3, as DNA: TGTGCCAGCAGCAATCAGAAGAGCCCTCGGACTAGCGGGGGCAAAAATACCTACGAGCAGTACTTC. As protein: CASSNQKSPRTSGGKNTYEQYF.

V is TRBV6-5 and J is TRBJ1-1; D gene uncertain. Germline values: CDR1 MNHEY, CDR2 SVGAGI. There are 13 residues in the CDR3. Trimming pared 10 bases from V and 4 bases from J, leaving 16 bases between. Here the CDR3 DNA reads TGTGCCACCCGATCGCGAGGGATCACTGAAGCTTTCTTT. Its protein is CATRSRGITEAFF.

This rearrangement joins TRBV30 to TRBJ2-1; D gene ambiguous. Germline V gene sequence: CDR1 GTSNPN, CDR2 SVGIG (reference sequence). The CDR3 runs 11 residues. The germline V and J ends were trimmed by 1 base and 6 bases, with 4 bases remaining between them. CDR3 residues: CAWSGLNEQFF. The CDR3 bases are TGTGCCTGGAGTGGGCTCAATGAGCAGTTCTTC.

CDR3: CASSQEAPTVRNQPQHF. CDR3 DNA sequence: TGCGCCAGCAGCCAGGAAGCCCCGACAGTACGGAATCAGCCCCAGCATTTT. V gene TRBV4-1 combines with J gene TRBJ1-5; D possibly corresponds to TRBD1 (5 bases). CDR1 is MGHRA and CDR2 is YSYEKL in the germline V gene. The CDR3 covers 17 residues. The V end lost 3 bases, the J end lost 4 bases, and 19 bases lay between the germline ends.

The chain uses TRBV19 and TRBJ1-1, with D tentatively TRBD1 (6 bases). The germline V gene encodes CDR1 LNHDA and CDR2 SQIVND (reference sequence). The CDR3 runs to 14 residues. Trimming left V 5 bases short and J 6 bases short, with 16 bases between. The CDR3 loop reads CASSLQGGGAEAFF. CDR3 coding DNA: TGTGCCAGTAGTCTACAGGGCGGGGGGGCTGAAGCTTTCTTT.

The rearrangement uses TRBV18 and TRBJ2-1; the D gene is possibly TRBD1 (6 bases). V was trimmed by 1 base and J by 8 bases, leaving 18 bases between them. This CDR3 comprises 16 residues. The germline CDR1 and CDR2 sequences are KGHSH and LQKENI. This chain's CDR3 is CASSPRLPGVADEQFF. The CDR3 coding sequence is TGTGCCAGCTCACCACGGCTCCCAGGGGTTGCGGATGAGCAGTTCTTC.

The chain recombines TRBV29-1 with TRBJ2-7; TRBD1 might be the D (5 bases). Trimming left V 7 bases short and J 3 bases short, with 13 bases between. The CDR3 is 12 amino acids. Germline CDR1 and CDR2: SQVTM and ANQGSEA. CDR3 sequence: CSALDKSYEQYF. For the CDR3, the DNA is TGCAGCGCCCTGGACAAAAGCTACGAGCAGTACTTC.

V is TRBV6-5 and J is TRBJ2-5; 11 bases map to TRBD2. CDR1 is MNHEY and CDR2 is SVGAGI in the germline V gene. This CDR3 is 15 amino acids long. J gave up 5 bases and V 9 bases, and 11 bases lay outside the gene matches. The CDR3 DNA is TGTGCCAGTTTCCGATTAGCGGGGGGGCGGGAGACCCAGTACTTC. It translates to CASFRLAGGRETQYF.

The chain combines TRBV18 with TRBJ1-2, with a weak D call TRBD1 (6 bases). The germline V gene has CDR1 KGHSH and CDR2 LQKENI. The CDR3 has 14 amino acids. V gave up 6 bases and J gave up 8 bases, with 19 bases separating them. The CDR3 DNA is TGTGCCAGCTCCCGAGGTACAGGGAGCTTGGGCTACACCTTC. Its translation is CASSRGTGSLGYTF.

This clone was recorded a few times. The chain joins TRBV4-1 to TRBJ2-2; 9 nucleotides agree with TRBD1. The CDR3 is 14 residues long. Germline CDR1 and CDR2: MGHRA and YSYEKL. The V gene end was trimmed by 4 bases and the J gene end by 4 bases; junction bases not matched to a gene: 1. The CDR3 nucleotides read TGCGCCAGCAGCCGGACAGGGGCCACCGGGGAGCTGTTTTTT. This encodes CASSRTGATGELFF.

This rearrangement joins TRBV19 to TRBJ1-4; the D gene is possibly TRBD1 (5 bases). V was cut by 5 bases and J by 6 bases, with 13 bases left in between. The CDR3 extends over 14 amino acids. Germline V gives CDR1 LNHDA, CDR2 SQIVND (reference sequence). CDR3 DNA: TGTGCCAGTAGTCAGCGGGGCGGGGATGAAAAACTGTTTTTT. This codes for CASSQRGGDEKLFF.

The genes are TRBV6-6 and TRBJ1-2; TRBD1 matches 9 bases. This CDR3 has 13 residues. The V gene end was trimmed by 10 bases and the J gene end by 7 bases; junction bases not matched to a gene: 10. Germline V gene data show CDR1 as MNHNY and CDR2 as SVGAGI (reference sequence). The CDR3 is CAIRLGQGGGYTF. As DNA, the CDR3 is TGTGCCATACGCCTGGGACAGGGCGGTGGCTACACCTTC.

This sequence joins TRBV25-1 and TRBJ2-6, with a weak D call TRBD2 (5 bases). The CDR3 sequence is 14 residues long. Trimming took 11 bases from V and 4 from J, leaving 15 bases between them. Germline V CDR1 and CDR2: MGHDK, SYGVNS. The CDR3 DNA reads TGTGCCTCAGCGCGGGTCTCCGGGGCCAACGTCCTGACTTTC. Translation: CASARVSGANVLTF.

This clone was seen just once. The chain employs TRBV3-1 (or the pseudogene TRBV3-2) and TRBJ2-1; 9 bases are a match to TRBD2. Germline V lookup: CDR1 LGHDT, CDR2 YNNKEL (reference sequence). V trimming: 2 bases; J trimming: 2 bases; junction bases outside the gene matches: 7. CDR3 length: 17 residues. The CDR3 loop is CASSQISGGTPYNEQFF. The CDR3 DNA reads TGTGCCAGCAGCCAAATTAGCGGGGGAACTCCCTACAATGAGCAGTTCTTC.

The chain joins TRBV19 to TRBJ2-1; 15 nucleotides align to TRBD2. Germline V gene lookup returns CDR1 LNHDA and CDR2 SQIVND (reference sequence). V trimming: 4 bases; J trimming: 0 bases; junction bases outside the gene matches: 7. The CDR3 length is 19 residues. The CDR3 sequence: CASSTDGLAGGFSYNEQFF. The CDR3 region has the DNA TGTGCCAGTAGTACCGACGGACTAGCGGGGGGGTTCTCCTACAATGAGCAGTTCTTC.

The CDR3 DNA sequence: TGTGCCATCCGACAGGCTCTATTAGCTTTCTTT. It is translated as CAIRQALLAFF. V gene TRBV2 combines with J gene TRBJ1-1; D possibly corresponds to TRBD1 (6 bases). CDR3 length: 11 residues. V lost 10 bases, J lost 10 bases, and 16 bases lay in between. Germline loops: CDR1 SNHLY, CDR2 FYNNEI.

This chain joins TRBV28 and TRBJ2-1, with 12 bases that match TRBD2. From germline, CDR1 is MDHEN and CDR2 SYDVKM. Trimming removed 4 bases from V and 8 bases from J; junction bases left unmatched: 6. CDR3 size: 15 residues. CDR3 sequence: CASSSASGGADEQFF. CDR3 bases: TGTGCCAGCAGTTCAGCTAGCGGGGGGGCCGATGAGCAGTTCTTC.

This sequence joins TRBV27 and TRBJ1-2; D gene ambiguous. This CDR3 is built from 13 residues. The ends were cut back, 8 bases at V and 7 bases at J, with 17 bases in the middle. The germline V gene encodes CDR1 MNHEY and CDR2 SMNVEV (reference sequence). The CDR3 DNA follows: TGTGCCAGCTCCCTAGGAGGGATCGCTGGCTACACCTTC. Amino acids: CASSLGGIAGYTF.

This chain links TRBV9 with TRBJ2-3; 12 bases fit TRBD2. The CDR3 runs 18 residues. V trimming: 4 bases; J trimming: 2 bases; junction bases outside the gene matches: 11. Germline CDR1 SGDLS, CDR2 YYNGEE. The CDR3 region is CASSPRLAGGSDTDTQYF. The CDR3 region has the DNA TGTGCCAGCAGCCCCCGGCTAGCGGGGGGGTCGGACACAGATACGCAGTATTTT.

This chain connects TRBV4-2 to TRBJ2-7, with TRBD1 as a possible D gene (5 bases). Deletions cut 2 bases from V and 5 bases from J, with 10 bases between. The CDR3 extends over 13 amino acids. Germline loops: CDR1 LGHNA, CDR2 YNFKEQ. CDR3 nucleotides: TGTGCCAGCAGCCAACGGTTACAGGACGAGCAGTACTTC. Its translation: CASSQRLQDEQYF.

CDR3 sequence reads: CASSSTGGTGIGELFF. In DNA, the CDR3 is TGTGCCAGCAGCTCCACCGGAGGGACAGGGATCGGGGAGCTGTTTTTT. The gene calls are TRBV7-9 and TRBJ2-2; 9 bases map to TRBD1. CDR1 and CDR2 (germline): SEHNR, FQNEAQ (reference sequence). With 4 bases clipped from V and 7 bases from J, the junction kept 10 bases outside the gene matches. The CDR3 sequence is 16 residues long. The full variable domain, rest sourced from reference TRBV7-9 and TRBJ2-2, is DTGVSQNPRHKITKRGQNVTFRCDPISEHNRLYWYRQTLGQGPEFLTYFQNEAQLEKSRLLSDRFSAERPKGSFSTLEIQRTEQGDSAMYLCASSSTGGTGIGELFFGEGSRLTVL.

The chain carries TRBV6-5 and TRBJ1-6; the D gene is possibly TRBD1 (6 bases). The CDR3 sequence is 15 residues long. Germline V lookup: CDR1 MNHEY, CDR2 SVGAGI. Trimming stripped 2 bases from V and 10 bases from J, with 15 bases between. The CDR3 sequence is CASSYVTLGASPLHF. CDR3 bases: TGTGCCAGCAGTTACGTGACCCTGGGGGCCTCACCCCTCCACTTT.

This rearrangement joins TRBV7-2 to TRBJ1-1, with TRBD1 identical over 8 bases. This CDR3 region has 16 residues. The V gene's germline CDR1 is SGHTA and CDR2 FQGNSA. Trimming at V came to 5 bases and at J to 1 base, leaving 9 bases not matched to a gene. CDR3 in amino acids: CASSPSSGTGNTEAFF. CDR3 coding DNA: TGTGCCAGCAGCCCGAGTAGTGGGACAGGGAACACTGAAGCTTTCTTT.

The rearrangement links TRBV30 to TRBJ1-2; tentative D call: TRBD1 (6 bases). The length of the CDR3 is 13 residues. Germline CDR1 reads GTSNPN; CDR2 reads SVGIG (reference sequence). Trimming cost V 3 bases and J 7 bases, with 15 bases left between them. DNA of the CDR3: TGTGCCTGGAGGCTTGACAGGCAGGGTGGCTACACCTTC. This gives the protein CAWRLDRQGGYTF.

V and J are TRBV5-1 and TRBJ1-5, with 7 bases aligning to TRBD1. The CDR3 is made up of 15 amino acids. Germline trimming cut 4 bases from V and 4 bases from J; bases unmatched to any gene: 8. The germline CDR1 and CDR2 sequences are SGHRS and YFSETQ. CDR3 bases: TGCGCCAGCAGCGAAGTCGGGACAGCTAATCAGCCCCAGCATTTT. This translates into CASSEVGTANQPQHF.

This rearrangement joins TRBV4-3 to TRBJ1-3, with D hard to call. Trimming stripped 0 bases from V and 0 bases from J, with 15 bases between. Per the germline V gene, CDR1 is LGHNA and CDR2 is YSLEER. CDR3 length equals 18 residues. CDR3 loop: CASSQDLTLGPSGNTIYF. The CDR3 DNA reads as TGCGCCAGCAGCCAAGATTTGACCCTAGGTCCCTCTGGAAACACCATATATTTT.

This chain connects TRBV19 to TRBJ2-1, with no clear D. Germline V gene data show CDR1 as LNHDA and CDR2 as SQIVND (reference sequence). Between the trimmed V and J ends, which lost 3 bases and 0 bases, there was a span of 6 bases. The CDR3 totals 14 residues. CDR3: CASSMASSYNEQFF. The CDR3 DNA reads TGTGCCAGTAGTATGGCTAGCTCCTACAATGAGCAGTTCTTC.

The V and J genes are TRBV30 and TRBJ1-4; possibly TRBD1 for D (5 bases). V lost 4 bases to trimming and J lost 5 bases, with 11 bases between them. The CDR3 spans 13 residues. Germline values: CDR1 GTSNPN, CDR2 SVGIG (reference sequence). For the CDR3, the DNA is TGTGCCTGGACCCCGACAGTGAATGAAAAACTGTTTTTT. Translated: CAWTPTVNEKLFF.

This chain's CDR3 is CSASGQTGELFF. In nucleotides, the CDR3 is TGCAGTGCTAGTGGACAAACCGGGGAGCTGTTTTTT. The J gene is TRBJ2-2, the V gene TRBV20-1; D is perhaps TRBD1 (5 bases). The CDR3 is 12 amino acids. V lost 3 bases, J lost 5 bases, and 7 bases lay in between. Germline CDR1 reads DFQATT; CDR2 reads SNEGSKA (reference sequence).

The CDR3 sequence is CASSPQVSTGTDTQYF. Written as DNA, the CDR3 is TGTGCCAGCAGCCCTCAGGTGAGCACGGGCACAGATACGCAGTATTTT. The chain carries TRBV3-1 (or the pseudogene TRBV3-2) and TRBJ2-3; unclear D gene. Germline CDR1 is LGHDT and CDR2 is YNNKEL (reference sequence). The CDR3 extends over 16 amino acids. V was pared by 4 bases and J by 1 base, with 15 bases between.